The present T cell receptor beta chain was sequenced within a study of shared clonotypes between healthy human individuals (dated by TCRdb to 2018 to 2020). Describing the broader study: The cohort comprised a couple of women and a few men aged 18 to 49 years. Blood TCR repertoires of roughly five healthy adults were deeply sequenced to estimate repertoire size and the extent of clonotype sharing between individuals. To increase sequencing depth and limit assay-specific biases, TCR repertoire library preparation and sequencing were carried out by different laboratories using diverse techniques. For each donor, CD4 naive and CD4 memory were each given three plates, CD8 naive was given two plates, and CD8 memory was given one plate. Leukapheresis yielded between about 0.9 and 9 billion PBMCs per donor. Results and caveats for the whole study, not just this receptor: Higher generation probabilities were observed for clonotypes shared by all four sorted-subset donors than for non-shared clonotypes. Naive subsets generally had larger estimated clonotype richness than memory subsets did. When a few donors were compared, the shared fraction of clonotypes was around 5.1% for naive CD4, 3.5% to 4% for naive CD8, roughly 2.3% for memory CD4, and about 0.36% for memory CD8. Because the study included only a small number of donors, the genetic and exposure-history diversity represented was limited. Only blood was sampled, and tissue TCR repertoires likely differ from those in blood. Pairwise subsampling indicated that sequencing depth was expected to affect the degree of clonotype sharing among donors. Rarefaction of sorted-subset datasets indicated incomplete sequencing despite the large sequencing depth.

Concerning this clone itself: What this receptor recognizes is not known. Base qualities are not provided; no much larger clone lies one nucleotide away.

Using the deep immunoSEQ assay, multiplex PCR amplified TCR CDR3 regions from genomic DNA. Genomic DNA extracted from each cell subset was distributed evenly over all wells of several immunoSEQ 96-well plates, and each plate served as one replicate. For sorted subsets, about 200 ng genomic DNA, equal to tens of thousands of T cell genomes, was loaded into each replicate PCR. The purified libraries were quantified using a Qubit 3.0 fluorometer, sized with a Bioanalyzer 2100, and then quantified again using the KAPA Library Quantification kit. A separate single-read 150-cycle Illumina NextSeq 550 flow cell was used to sequence each immunoSEQ 96-well plate. The source study handled its data this way. Because the immunoSEQ output held only junctional sequences and lacked quality scores, the filtering could not match the filtering applied to full-length reads. To assign V/J genes and CDR3, sequences were annotated using PyIR, a Python wrapper for IgBLAST v1.9, with IMGT germline references. Any read was removed if the V/J assignment was weak (E-value above 1e-6), the CDR3 was missing, or the read contained stop codons, out-of-frame junctions, or ambiguous translated residues. A V3J clonotype was defined by an identical inferred V gene, J gene, and CDR3 amino acid sequence. Percentage overlap between repertoires was computed as shared unique clonotypes divided by the size of the smaller repertoire. RTK rarefaction, the Chao1 estimator, and Recon v2.1 estimates of unobserved clonotypes were used to assess repertoire richness. For all TCRbeta clonotypes obtained by the gDNA method from a few donors, generation probabilities were computed with OLGA. In its TCRdb copy, this immuneACCESS table keeps in-frame sequences only and misses some clones. Where compared with another copy, unresolved V genes explain less than half of these, and the others have no known cause. The V and J calls and clone size were taken over from that table, and D and trimming were inferred from the DNA. This sample has millions of clones in its table, and approximately 94% of those were observed once. Of the sample, under 2% is held by the ten largest clones.

The CDR3 has 13 amino acids, counting the end cysteine and phenylalanine. This entry keeps only the CDR3 DNA: 39 bases, framed from base 1. Looking up the germline V gene yields CDR1 MDHEN and CDR2 SYDVKM. CD8 naive samples were CD45RO-negative cells positively selected for CCR7, giving a CD45RA+CCR7+ population that excluded TemRA cells. The donors were healthy, HIV-negative adults who had no recently reported acute infections or vaccinations. Every donor was a Caucasian adult living in Nashville, Tennessee, USA. Blood was obtained by leukapheresis, after which PBMCs were separated by Ficoll-Histopaque density gradient centrifugation and cryopreserved in liquid nitrogen vapor phase. Analytical flow cytometry was used to check the purity and quantity of each magnetically sorted T cell population. Each sorted fraction had its genomic DNA isolated and then quantified by UV absorbance on a Nanodrop 2000c.

Specimen: naive CD8+ T cells from PBMCs. Taken with the paper, the label for cell subset or site translates to: CD45RA+CCR7+. This TCR was sampled from a man in his late teens or twenties in good health. Some clones in this sample may be carry-over from other donors' samples. The sequence is built from TRBV28 and TRBJ1-1; confidence is insufficient to name the D gene. The sequenced DNA: TGTGCGATCCCGAAAAGAATGAACACTGAAGCTTTCTTT. Its translation is CAIPKRMNTEAFF.